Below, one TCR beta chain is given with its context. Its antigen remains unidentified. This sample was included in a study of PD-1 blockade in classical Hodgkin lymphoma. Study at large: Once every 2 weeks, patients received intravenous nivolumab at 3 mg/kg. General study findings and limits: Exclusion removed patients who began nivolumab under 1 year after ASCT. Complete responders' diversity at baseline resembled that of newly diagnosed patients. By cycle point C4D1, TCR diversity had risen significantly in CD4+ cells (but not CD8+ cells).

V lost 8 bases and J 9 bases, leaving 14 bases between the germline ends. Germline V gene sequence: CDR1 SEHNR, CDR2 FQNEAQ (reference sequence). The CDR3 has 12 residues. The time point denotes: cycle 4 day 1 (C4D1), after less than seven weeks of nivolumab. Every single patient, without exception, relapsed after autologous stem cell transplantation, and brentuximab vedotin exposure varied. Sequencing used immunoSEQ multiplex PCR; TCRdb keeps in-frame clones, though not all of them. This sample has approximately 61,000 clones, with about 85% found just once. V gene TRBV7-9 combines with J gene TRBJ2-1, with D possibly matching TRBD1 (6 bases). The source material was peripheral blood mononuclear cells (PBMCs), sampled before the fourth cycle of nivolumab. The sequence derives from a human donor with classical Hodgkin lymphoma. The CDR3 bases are TGTGCCAGCCAAATTGTGGGGGCTGAGCAGTTCTTC. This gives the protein CASQIVGAEQFF.